This T cell receptor beta chain came from a study of T cells in Graves' hyperthyroidism and ophthalmopathy. There were TCR beta CDR3 regions amplified from RNA transcripts. TCR CDR3 underwent first-round RT-PCR with the HTBI primer set. In TCRdb, the multiplex PCR reads were re-called with MiXCR into one record per CDR3 protein. The sample holds 600,000 or so distinct CDR3 sequences, 14% seen once. This CDR3 is built from 16 residues. The junction had 11 bases not matched to a gene; V was cut back by 5 bases and J by 7 bases. Per the germline V gene, CDR1 is MDHEN and CDR2 is SYDVKM. The chain couples TRBV28 to TRBJ1-5; the match to TRBD1 covers 10 bases. The clonotype was recovered from a woman aged 18-30 years with Graves' ophthalmopathy. The sample taken for sequencing was blood. CDR3 bases: TGTGCCAGCAGTCCCGAAGGACAGGGGGTAAGACAGCCCCAGCATTTT. The encoded protein is CASSPEGQGVRQPQHF.